This T cell receptor beta chain was recorded in a study of shared clonotypes between healthy human individuals. With regard to this clone: Its antigen is still unknown.

Libraries were prepared by immunoSEQ multiplex PCR; TCRdb keeps only in-frame clonotypes and omits some of them. The sample consists of roughly 2.2 million clones, 85% to 95% of them appearing once. This CDR3 comprises 18 residues. Findings and caveats of the study: It was the few donors that limited the genetic and exposure-history diversity represented.

The receptor was isolated from a young man in good health. Some clones in this sample may be carry-over from other donors' samples. Specimen: naive CD4+ T cells from PBMCs. The subset here: CD45RA+ positively selected. The chain uses TRBV1 and TRBJ2-2; the table's D call TRBD2 went unverified against the DNA. TRBV1 has pseudogene status. The CDR3, as DNA: TGCACCAGCAGCCAGACCATAGCGGGAGGGCCGGGCACCGGGGAGCTGTTTTTT. Protein product: CTSSQTIAGGPGTGELFF.